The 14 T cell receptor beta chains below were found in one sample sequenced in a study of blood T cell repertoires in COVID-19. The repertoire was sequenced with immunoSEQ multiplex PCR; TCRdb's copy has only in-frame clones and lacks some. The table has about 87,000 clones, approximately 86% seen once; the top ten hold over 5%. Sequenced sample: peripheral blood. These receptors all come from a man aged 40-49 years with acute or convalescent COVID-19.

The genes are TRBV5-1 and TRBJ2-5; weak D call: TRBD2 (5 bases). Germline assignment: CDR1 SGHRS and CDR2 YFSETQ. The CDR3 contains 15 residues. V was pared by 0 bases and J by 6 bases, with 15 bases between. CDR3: CASSLAAGLVQTQYF. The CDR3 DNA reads TGCGCCAGCAGCTTGGCCGCGGGTCTGGTTCAGACCCAGTACTTC.

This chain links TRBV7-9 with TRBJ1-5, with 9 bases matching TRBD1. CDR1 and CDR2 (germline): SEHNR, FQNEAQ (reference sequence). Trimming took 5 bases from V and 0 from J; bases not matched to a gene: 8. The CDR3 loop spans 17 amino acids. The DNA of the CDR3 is TGTGCCAGCAGCGTCGGGACAGGGAAATATAGCAATCAGCCCCAGCATTTT. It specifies CASSVGTGKYSNQPQHF.

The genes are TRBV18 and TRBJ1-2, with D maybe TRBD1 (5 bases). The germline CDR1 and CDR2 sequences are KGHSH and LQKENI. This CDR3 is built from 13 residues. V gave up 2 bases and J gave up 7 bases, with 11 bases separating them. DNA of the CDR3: TGTGCCAGCTCACCATCGGACGGGGGTGGCTACACCTTC. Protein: CASSPSDGGGYTF.

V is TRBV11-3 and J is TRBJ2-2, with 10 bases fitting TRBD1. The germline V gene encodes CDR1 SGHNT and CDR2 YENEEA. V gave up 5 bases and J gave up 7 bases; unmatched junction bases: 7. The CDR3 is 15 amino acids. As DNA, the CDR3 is TGTGCCAGCAGCCTCGGGACAGGGGCTAACGGGGAGCTGTTTTTT. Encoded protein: CASSLGTGANGELFF.

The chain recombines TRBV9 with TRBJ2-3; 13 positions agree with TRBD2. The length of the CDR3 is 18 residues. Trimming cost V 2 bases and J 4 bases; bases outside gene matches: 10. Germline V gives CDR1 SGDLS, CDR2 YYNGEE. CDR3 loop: CASSVAPRLAGGADTQYF. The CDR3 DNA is TGTGCCAGCAGCGTTGCCCCACGACTAGCGGGAGGCGCAGATACGCAGTATTTT.

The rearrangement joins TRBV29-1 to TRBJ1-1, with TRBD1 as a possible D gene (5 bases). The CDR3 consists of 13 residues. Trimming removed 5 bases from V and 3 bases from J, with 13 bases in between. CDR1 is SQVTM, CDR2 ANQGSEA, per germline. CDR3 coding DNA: TGCAGCGTTCAAATGGGGGGGGACACTGAAGCTTTCTTT. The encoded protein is CSVQMGGDTEAFF.

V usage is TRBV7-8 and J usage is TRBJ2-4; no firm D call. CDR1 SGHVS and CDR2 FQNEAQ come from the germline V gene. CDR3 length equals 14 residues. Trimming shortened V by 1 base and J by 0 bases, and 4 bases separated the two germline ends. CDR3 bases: TGTGCCAGCAGCTTAGGACTAGCCAAAAACATTCAGTACTTC. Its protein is CASSLGLAKNIQYF.

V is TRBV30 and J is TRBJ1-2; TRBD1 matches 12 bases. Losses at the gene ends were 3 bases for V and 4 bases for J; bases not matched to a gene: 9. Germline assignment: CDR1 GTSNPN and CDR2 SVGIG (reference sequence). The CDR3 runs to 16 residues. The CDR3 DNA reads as TGTGCCTGGAGCATGACGGGACAGGGGGCCCGCTATGGCTACACCTTC. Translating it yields CAWSMTGQGARYGYTF.

The chain's CDR3 is CATSSLGGSYEQYF. In DNA form, the CDR3 reads TGTGCCACCAGCTCTCTGGGCGGGAGTTACGAGCAGTACTTC. V and J are TRBV15 and TRBJ2-7, with 7 bases identical to TRBD2. CDR3 length: 14 residues. The J segment lost 4 bases and the V segment lost 5 bases, leaving 8 bases of the junction unmatched. Germline lookup yields CDR1 LNHNV and CDR2 YYDKDF (reference sequence).

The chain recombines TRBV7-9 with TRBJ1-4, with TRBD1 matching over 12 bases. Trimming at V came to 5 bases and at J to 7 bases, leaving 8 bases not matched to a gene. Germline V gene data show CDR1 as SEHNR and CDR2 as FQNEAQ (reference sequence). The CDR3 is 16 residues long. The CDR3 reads CASSPSPGQGAEKLFF. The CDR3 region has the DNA TGTGCCAGCAGCCCCTCACCGGGACAGGGGGCTGAAAAACTGTTTTTT.

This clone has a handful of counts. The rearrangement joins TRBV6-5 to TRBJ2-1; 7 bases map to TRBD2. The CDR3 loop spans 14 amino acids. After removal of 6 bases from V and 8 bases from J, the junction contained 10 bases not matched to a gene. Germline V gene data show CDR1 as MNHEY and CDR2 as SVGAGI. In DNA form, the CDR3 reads TGTGCCAGCAGGCGGACTAGTAGTACCTATGAGCAGTTCTTC. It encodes CASRRTSSTYEQFF.

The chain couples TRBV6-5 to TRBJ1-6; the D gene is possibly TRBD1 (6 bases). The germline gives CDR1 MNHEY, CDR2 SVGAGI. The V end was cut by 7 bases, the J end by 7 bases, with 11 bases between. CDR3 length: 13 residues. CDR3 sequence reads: CASKQGMNSPLHF. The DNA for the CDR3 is TGTGCCAGCAAGCAGGGGATGAATTCACCCCTCCACTTT.

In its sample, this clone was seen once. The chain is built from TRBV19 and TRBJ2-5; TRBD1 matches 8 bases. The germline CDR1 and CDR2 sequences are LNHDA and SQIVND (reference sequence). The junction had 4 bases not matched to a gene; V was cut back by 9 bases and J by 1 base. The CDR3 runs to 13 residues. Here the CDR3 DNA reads TGTGCCAGCGGACAGGGCCTCCAAGAGACCCAGTACTTC. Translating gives CASGQGLQETQYF.

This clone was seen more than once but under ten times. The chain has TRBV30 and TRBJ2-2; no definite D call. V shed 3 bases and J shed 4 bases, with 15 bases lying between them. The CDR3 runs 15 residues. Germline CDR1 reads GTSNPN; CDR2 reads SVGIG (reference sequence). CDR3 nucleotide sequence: TGTGCCTGGAGGCGGATGCTTGCGAGCACCGGGGAGCTGTTTTTT. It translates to CAWRRMLASTGELFF.